Listed below are T cell receptor beta chains from one sample, sequenced in a study of T cells after yellow fever vaccination. From the 5' RACE reads, TCRdb called clonotypes with MiXCR, one entry per CDR3 protein. Of 350,000 to 450,000 distinct CDR3 sequences in the sample, around a sixth were seen once. The sequencing here drew on PBMCs, taken before the yellow fever booster vaccination. All receptors come from a young man who received the YFV17D yellow fever vaccine. Both conserved end residues are part of each CDR3. A D gene is named only where the DNA matches it firmly. Not every row has a clone size; where given, it reads once, few, many or a size class.

TRBD2,TRBV20-1,TRBJ2-3,few,TGCAGTGCTAGAGATCGGAAGCGGGGGACCACAGATACGCAGTATTTT,CSARDRKRGTTDTQYF
-,TRBV12-3/TRBV12-4,TRBJ2-3,-,TGTGCCAGCAGTTACACTCAGGTTGTCACAGATACGCAGTATTTT,CASSYTQVVTDTQYF
TRBD2,TRBV7-2,TRBJ2-5,few,TGTGCCAGCAAATCGGGACTAGCGGGGCAAGAGACCCAGTACTTC,CASKSGLAGQETQYF
-,TRBV7-2,TRBJ1-1,-,TGTGCCAGCATCCTCCGGTTCGAGACTGAAGCTTTCTTT,CASILRFETEAFF
-,TRBV20-1,TRBJ1-6,-,TGCAGTGCTAGATCCCGGGCGGGGGGCGTAGCACCCCTCCACTTT,CSARSRAGGVAPLHF
-,TRBV20-1,TRBJ2-5,-,TGCAGTGCTAGAGATCCCGGGGCCGAGACCCAGTACTTC,CSARDPGAETQYF
TRBD2,TRBV6-6,TRBJ2-2,few,TGTGCCAGCATCTGGGGGGGGGGCACCGGGGAGCTGTTTTTT,CASIWGGGTGELFF
-,TRBV4-3,TRBJ1-2,few,TGCGCCAGCAGCCATCAGGGTGGGGATGGCTACACCTTC,CASSHQGGDGYTF
-,TRBV4-2,TRBJ2-7,few,TGTGCCAGCAGCCAGTTAACGAAAGTGGCCCTCTACGAGCAGTACTTC,CASSQLTKVALYEQYF
-,TRBV29-1,TRBJ2-7,few,TGCAGCGTTGAAGATACAAGGGGGGAGACCTACGAGCAGTACTTC,CSVEDTRGETYEQYF
-,TRBV5-1,TRBJ1-6,many,TGCGCCAGCAGCCCCTCTTCCGCAGGGGCCGGCACCAATTCACCCCTCCACTTT,CASSPSSAGAGTNSPLHF
TRBD1,TRBV18,TRBJ2-5,few,TGTGCCAGCTCACCATTTGAGGGGGCTCAAGAGACCCAGTACTTC,CASSPFEGAQETQYF
TRBD2,TRBV12-3/TRBV12-4,TRBJ2-1,few,TGTGCCAGCAGGGGACTAGCGGGGGGGCCAGGTGAGCAGTTCTTC,CASRGLAGGPGEQFF
-,TRBV5-1,TRBJ2-7,few,TGCGCCAGCAGCTTGGAGTCGTGGGCAGGAACCTACGAGCAGTACTTC,CASSLESWAGTYEQYF
TRBD1,TRBV5-5,TRBJ1-2,-,TGTGCCAGCAGCCGGGGACAGACGTATGGCTACACCTTC,CASSRGQTYGYTF
TRBD2,TRBV20-1,TRBJ2-3,few,TGCAGTGCTAGAGATCCGCTAGCGGGGGGCCGGGGAGATACGCAGTATTTT,CSARDPLAGGRGDTQYF
-,TRBV6-1,TRBJ2-7,few,TGTGCCAGCAGTGCCGGACAGTTCTACGAGCAGTACTTC,CASSAGQFYEQYF
-,TRBV6-5,TRBJ1-2,-,TGTGCCAGCAGTTCCCCCGGGTCTTATGGCTACACCTTC,CASSSPGSYGYTF
-,TRBV4-3,TRBJ1-2,-,TGCGCCAGCAGCCCACAGGGAGGGGCGGATGGCTACACCTTC,CASSPQGGADGYTF
TRBD1,TRBV7-3,TRBJ1-1,-,TGTGCCAGCAGCAGACCGGAAGGGGGCAACACTGAAGCTTTCTTT,CASSRPEGGNTEAFF
TRBD1,TRBV29-1,TRBJ2-7,-,TGCAGCGTTGAGGGACCGGGACAGGGTGCCGAGCAGTACTTC,CSVEGPGQGAEQYF
TRBD2,TRBV6-5,TRBJ2-1,-,TGTGCCAGCAGCTGGACTAGCGGGGGGGGTGAGCAGTTCTTC,CASSWTSGGGEQFF
-,TRBV14,TRBJ2-5,-,TGTGCCAGCAGTACCGGAGCCCCCGAGACCCAGTACTTC,CASSTGAPETQYF
TRBD2,TRBV4-1,TRBJ2-1,-,TGCGCCAGCAGCCTGAGGGAGCGGGGGGCCTACAATGAGCAGTTCTTC,CASSLRERGAYNEQFF
-,TRBV7-9,TRBJ1-2,few,TGTGCCAGCAGCGCCCGAACAGGGTATCAGGGCTACACCTTC,CASSARTGYQGYTF
-,TRBV2,TRBJ2-7,few,TGTGCCAGCAGGGGAGAGCAGTACGAGCAGTACTTC,CASRGEQYEQYF
-,TRBV5-1,TRBJ2-2,-,TGCGCCAGCAGCTTGGGGGGGATCGACAGAAACCTCGGGGAGCTGTTTTTT,CASSLGGIDRNLGELFF
-,TRBV20-1,TRBJ2-1,many,TGCAGTGCTAACACAAACTTAAGGAATGAGCAGTTCTTC,CSANTNLRNEQFF
-,TRBV11-3,TRBJ2-2,few,TGTGCCAGCAGCTTAGGAGGAGATAACACCGGGGAGCTGTTTTTT,CASSLGGDNTGELFF
-,TRBV5-1,TRBJ1-2,-,TGCGCCAGCAGTGACGGCGGGCAGATGGATGGCTACACCTTC,CASSDGGQMDGYTF
-,TRBV24-1,TRBJ2-7,-,TGTGCCACCAGTGAGCCCCGGAGGGGCTCCTACGAGCAGTACTTC,CATSEPRRGSYEQYF
-,TRBV5-1,TRBJ2-3,-,TGCGCCAGCAGCTTGGCCGATGGCCGGGGAGAAGATACGCAGTATTTT,CASSLADGRGEDTQYF
-,TRBV15,TRBJ2-7,many,TGTGCCACCAGCAGAGATCCCAACTACGAGCAGTACTTC,CATSRDPNYEQYF
-,TRBV5-5,TRBJ1-4,-,TGTGCCAGCAGCTTGAGGCGAGTTGAAAAACTGTTTTTT,CASSLRRVEKLFF
TRBD2,TRBV9,TRBJ2-1,many,TGTGCCAGCAGCGTACGGAGCGGGGGGCACAATGAGCAGTTCTTC,CASSVRSGGHNEQFF
-,TRBV27,TRBJ1-1,-,TGTGCCAGCAGTTTCGCCGGGCCCTACAGTGAAGCTTTCTTT,CASSFAGPYSEAFF
TRBD2,TRBV7-2,TRBJ2-3,-,TGTGCCAGCAGCCGTCGTCGGGGAGCGGGATCTAGCACAGATACGCAGTATTTT,CASSRRRGAGSSTDTQYF
-,TRBV7-9,TRBJ2-3,-,TGTGCCAGCAGCTCCCCGGTGGATACGCAGTATTTT,CASSSPVDTQYF
-,TRBV7-2,TRBJ1-1,-,TGTGCCAGCAGCTTAGGTGGGAGATTCTTAGGGGACACTGAAGCTTTCTTT,CASSLGGRFLGDTEAFF
-,TRBV12-3/TRBV12-4,TRBJ2-2,few,TGTGCCAGCAGTTTTAATAAGAACACCGGGGAGCTGTTTTTT,CASSFNKNTGELFF
-,TRBV7-9,TRBJ1-1,few,TGTGCCAGCAGCCCCTCGGGGGCGGGGGTGCGGGCTTTCTTT,CASSPSGAGVRAFF
-,TRBV24-1,TRBJ1-1,-,TGTGCCACCAGTCCATCGGAGGGAGAAGCTTTCTTT,CATSPSEGEAFF
TRBD1,TRBV29-1,TRBJ1-5,few,TGCAGCGTCTTCGGACAGGTTAGCAATCAGCCCCAGCATTTT,CSVFGQVSNQPQHF
-,TRBV20-1,TRBJ2-7,-,TGCAGTGCTTACAGGAGCTCCTACGAGCAGTACTTC,CSAYRSSYEQYF
-,TRBV12-2,TRBJ2-5,many,TGTGCAAGTCGCTTCATAGGAGAAGAGACCCAGTACTTC,CASRFIGEETQYF
TRBD1,TRBV5-1,TRBJ2-7,-,TGCGCCAGCAGCCTGACAGGGGGCCTCGACGAGCAGTACTTC,CASSLTGGLDEQYF
TRBD2,TRBV15,TRBJ2-1,few,TGTGCCACCAGAGGGGAGGGGCCCAATGAGCAGTTCTTC,CATRGEGPNEQFF
-,TRBV4-1,TRBJ1-1,-,TGCGCCAGCAGCCAGGCGGGCGGCCTTGAAGCTTTCTTT,CASSQAGGLEAFF
-,TRBV4-1,TRBJ2-7,-,TGCGCCAGCAGCCAAACACCGGGACCCAGCTCCTACGAGCAGTACTTC,CASSQTPGPSSYEQYF
-,TRBV20-1,TRBJ2-3,-,TGCAGTGCCCGAGGGCAGGGTGGGGGTTCAGATACGCAGTATTTT,CSARGQGGGSDTQYF
TRBD1,TRBV6-6,TRBJ2-3,many,TGTGCCAGCAGGCCGGGACAGGGCCACACAGATACGCAGTATTTT,CASRPGQGHTDTQYF
-,TRBV5-1,TRBJ1-1,few,TGCGCCAGCAGCTTGGGGCAGGGAGAGAACACTGAAGCTTTCTTT,CASSLGQGENTEAFF
-,TRBV7-2,TRBJ2-1,few,TGTGCCAGCAGCTTACCCAGCGGTAATAACAATGAGCAGTTCTTC,CASSLPSGNNNEQFF
TRBD2,TRBV2,TRBJ2-3,-,TGTGCCAGCAGTGGACGACTAGCGGGGACAGATACGCAGTATTTT,CASSGRLAGTDTQYF
-,TRBV4-1,TRBJ2-2,few,TGCGCCAGCAGCCAAGATCGTTTCGGGTTAGCGAACACCGGGGAGCTGTTTTTT,CASSQDRFGLANTGELFF
-,TRBV20-1,TRBJ2-1,few,TGCAGTGCTAGCCCGGGATGGCCCTACAATGAGCAGTTCTTC,CSASPGWPYNEQFF
-,TRBV20-1,TRBJ1-5,many,TGCAGTGCTAGTAACGGATACAGGAATCAGCCCCAGCATTTT,CSASNGYRNQPQHF